The TCR beta chain described here comes from a study of T cell repertoires in cytomegalovirus infection (dated by TCRdb to about 2019). With respect to the entire study: The peptide stimulations were aimed at well-studied HLA-B-restricted epitopes as well as recently identified HLA-C-restricted CMV epitopes, whose presentation resists viral immunomodulation. The HLA type of each donor mattered for the analysis, because public TCR beta signatures pointed to carriage of CMV infection along with the matching HLA type.

From the germline V gene, CDR1 is MDHEN and CDR2 is SYDVKM. The CDR3 has 15 amino acids, counting the end cysteine and phenylalanine. Only CDR3 DNA is held: 45 bases, read in frame from base 1. The germline V and J ends show losses of 5 bases and 3 bases respectively, and no gene match explains 7 bases of the junction. The treatment or condition label for this specimen denotes: in vitro stimulation with specific CMV peptide epitopes to enrich CMV-specific T cells. This clonotype was counted many times. Its antigen is currently not known. It has no much larger one-base neighbor in the sample; base qualities were not kept. The listed sequencing device is Illumina HiSeq 1500. TCRdb redid the processing of the public reads, applying fastp at Q25 and MiXCR, and retained in-frame beta chains. When rows share a CDR3 protein, they turn into one entry using the most common DNA and genes. In all, the sample holds approximately 990,000 distinct CDR3 sequences, and approximately 31% of those were seen once. The leading ten clones occupy around 15% of the sample.

The full study reports these points: The ex vivo response was dominated by HLA-C-restricted CMV-specific TCR beta clonotypes, which also provided the single most frequent clonotype in two of eight donors. In both this cohort and an independent roughly 400-donor cohort, the cumulative frequency of public TCR beta family members distinguished carriers of CMV infection plus the relevant HLA type.

Sequenced material: cultured CD8+ T cells from PBMCs, taken from culture after CMV antigen stimulation. The receptor was isolated from a human donor in good health (CMV status not recorded). Some clones in this sample may be carry-over from other donors' samples. The rearrangement combines TRBV28 with TRBJ1-3, with 7 middle bases fitting TRBD1. The CDR3 region: CASSPRQGGGNTIYF. The DNA sequence is TGTGCCAGCAGTCCCCGACAGGGAGGTGGAAACACCATATATTTT.